This T cell receptor beta chain was obtained from a study of blood T cells in healthy people across ages. Study summary: Through template switching, about one barcoded beta molecule was captured per two T cells, as measured in model experiments.

A second roughly 7 to 12 cycle PCR used barcoded and J-beta primers. CDR3-containing paired-end reads numbering at least 2.5 million came from each sample. MiXCR, run by TCRdb on the 5' RACE reads, gives a single entry per CDR3 protein. The sample lists 720,000 or so distinct CDR3 sequences; 40% to 45% were seen once. Trimming pared 1 base from V and 10 bases from J, leaving 14 bases between. Germline loops: CDR1 LGHNA, CDR2 YSLEER. CDR3 length: 15 amino acids. This sequence originates from a man at least 80 years old in good health. The specimen sequenced was blood. The chain combines TRBV4-3 with TRBJ1-6; D perhaps matches TRBD1 (5 bases). The CDR3 DNA reads as TGCGCCAGCAGCCAAGTGTCAGGGAACGAGTCACCCCTCCACTTT. Its translation: CASSQVSGNESPLHF.